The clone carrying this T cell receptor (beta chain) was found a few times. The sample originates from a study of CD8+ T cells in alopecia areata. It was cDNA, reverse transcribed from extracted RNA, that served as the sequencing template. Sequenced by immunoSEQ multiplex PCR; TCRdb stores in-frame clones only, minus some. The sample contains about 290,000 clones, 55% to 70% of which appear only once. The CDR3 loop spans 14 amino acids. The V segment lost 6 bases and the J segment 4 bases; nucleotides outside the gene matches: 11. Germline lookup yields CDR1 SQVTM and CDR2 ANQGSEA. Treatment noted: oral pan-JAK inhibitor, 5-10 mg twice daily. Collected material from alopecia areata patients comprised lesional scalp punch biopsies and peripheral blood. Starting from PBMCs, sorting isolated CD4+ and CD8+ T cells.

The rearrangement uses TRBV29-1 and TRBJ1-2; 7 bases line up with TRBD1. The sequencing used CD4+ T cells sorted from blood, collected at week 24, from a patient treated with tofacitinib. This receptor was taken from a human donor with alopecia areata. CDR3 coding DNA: TGCAGCGTGAGGACAGGCCTAAGACTCTATGGCTACACCTTC. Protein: CSVRTGLRLYGYTF. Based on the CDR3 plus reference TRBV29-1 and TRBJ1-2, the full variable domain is SAVISQKPSRDICQRGTSLTIQCQVDSQVTMMFWYRQQPGQSLTLIATANQGSEATYESGFVIDKFPISRPNLTFSTLTVSNMSPEDSSIYLCSVRTGLRLYGYTFGSGTRLTVV.